The 6 T cell receptor beta chains given below trace back to one sample, sequenced in a study of blood T cell repertoires in COVID-19. The protocol was immunoSEQ multiplex PCR, while the TCRdb copy is restricted to in-frame clones and leaves out a portion. This table holds some 95,000 clones, about 80% found once. The sequencing input was peripheral blood. These receptors came from an older man with acute or convalescent COVID-19.

The genes are TRBV27 and TRBJ2-1; no clear D. This CDR3 region has 14 residues. CDR1 is MNHEY and CDR2 is SMNVEV in the germline V gene (reference sequence). V gave up 7 bases and J gave up 9 bases, with 19 bases separating them. The CDR3 spells CASNGGLRVSEQFF. CDR3 DNA: TGTGCCAGCAACGGTGGTTTACGAGTAAGTGAGCAGTTCTTC.

V usage is TRBV10-3 and J usage is TRBJ2-1; possibly TRBD2 for D (5 bases). This CDR3 is built from 13 residues. Germline V CDR1 and CDR2: ENHRY, SYGVKD. V shed 2 bases and J shed 9 bases, with 11 bases lying between them. CDR3 sequence: CAISEPLAGEQFF. In nucleotides, the CDR3 is TGTGCCATCAGTGAGCCTCTAGCAGGTGAGCAGTTCTTC.

This clone was observed a handful of times. The chain carries TRBV18 and TRBJ2-6, with TRBD1 as a possible D gene (6 bases). Looked up from germline, CDR1 is KGHSH and CDR2 is LQKENI. The CDR3 extends over 16 amino acids. V was trimmed by 10 bases and J by 0 bases, leaving 16 bases between them. CDR3 DNA sequence: TGTGCCACCTTCCCGGACAGTATCTCTGGGGCCAACGTCCTGACTTTC. Its protein product is CATFPDSISGANVLTF.

V gene TRBV2 combines with J gene TRBJ1-5; D perhaps matches TRBD1 (6 bases). V was trimmed by 4 bases and J by 6 bases, leaving 10 bases between them. Germline loops: CDR1 SNHLY, CDR2 FYNNEI. The CDR3 extends over 13 amino acids. CDR3 sequence reads: CASSGAGVQPQHF. The CDR3 DNA reads as TGTGCCAGCAGTGGGGCAGGGGTTCAGCCCCAGCATTTT.

The chain employs TRBV3-1 (or the pseudogene TRBV3-2) and TRBJ1-2; D unresolved. Germline lookup yields CDR1 LGHDT and CDR2 YNNKEL (reference sequence). Trimming took 4 bases from V and 4 from J, leaving 10 bases between them. This CDR3 has 13 amino acids. CDR3 sequence reads: CASSLSGSYGYTF. CDR3 nucleotides: TGTGCCAGCAGCCTGTCAGGAAGCTATGGCTACACCTTC.

The chain employs TRBV5-1 and TRBJ2-5, with 8 positions matching TRBD2. CDR1 and CDR2 (germline): SGHRS, YFSETQ. J gave up 5 bases and V 4 bases, and 16 bases lay outside the gene matches. CDR3 length: 17 residues. CDR3 bases: TGCGCCAGCAGCCTCTACCCAGCGGGAGAAACGGGGGAGACCCAGTACTTC. It encodes CASSLYPAGETGETQYF.